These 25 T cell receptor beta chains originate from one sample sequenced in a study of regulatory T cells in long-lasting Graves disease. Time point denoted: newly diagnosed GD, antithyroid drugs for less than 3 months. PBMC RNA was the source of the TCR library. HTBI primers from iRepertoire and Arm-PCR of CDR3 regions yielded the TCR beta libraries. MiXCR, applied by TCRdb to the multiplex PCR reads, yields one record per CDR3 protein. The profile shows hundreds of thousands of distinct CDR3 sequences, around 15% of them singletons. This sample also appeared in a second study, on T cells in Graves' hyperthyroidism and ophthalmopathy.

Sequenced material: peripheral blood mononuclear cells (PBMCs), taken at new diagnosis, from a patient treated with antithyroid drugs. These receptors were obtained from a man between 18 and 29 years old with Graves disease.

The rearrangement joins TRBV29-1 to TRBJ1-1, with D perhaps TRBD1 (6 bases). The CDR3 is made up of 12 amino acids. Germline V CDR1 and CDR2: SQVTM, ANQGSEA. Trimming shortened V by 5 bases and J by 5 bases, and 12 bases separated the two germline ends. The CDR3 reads CSVWTEATEAFF. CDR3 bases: TGCAGCGTTTGGACAGAGGCGACTGAAGCTTTCTTT.

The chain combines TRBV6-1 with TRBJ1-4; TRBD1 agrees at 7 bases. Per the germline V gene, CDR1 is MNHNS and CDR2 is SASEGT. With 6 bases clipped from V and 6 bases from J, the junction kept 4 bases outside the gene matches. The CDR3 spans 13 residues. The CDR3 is CASRVTGYEKLFF. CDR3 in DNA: TGTGCCAGCAGGGTGACAGGGTATGAAAAACTGTTTTTT.

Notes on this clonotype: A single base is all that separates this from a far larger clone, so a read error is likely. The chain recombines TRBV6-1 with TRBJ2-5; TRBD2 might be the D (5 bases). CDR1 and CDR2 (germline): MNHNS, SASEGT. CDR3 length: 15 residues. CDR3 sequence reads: CAGSQGPTSRETQYF. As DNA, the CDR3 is TGTGCCGGCAGCCAAGGTCCCACTAGTCGGGAGACCCAGTACTTC.

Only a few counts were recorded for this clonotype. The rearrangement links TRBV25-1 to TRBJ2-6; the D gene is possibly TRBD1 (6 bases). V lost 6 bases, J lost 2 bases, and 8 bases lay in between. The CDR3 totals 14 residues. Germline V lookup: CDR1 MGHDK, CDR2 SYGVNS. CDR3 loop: CASSHRAGANVLTF. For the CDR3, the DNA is TGTGCCAGCAGCCACAGGGCTGGGGCCAACGTCCTGACTTTC.

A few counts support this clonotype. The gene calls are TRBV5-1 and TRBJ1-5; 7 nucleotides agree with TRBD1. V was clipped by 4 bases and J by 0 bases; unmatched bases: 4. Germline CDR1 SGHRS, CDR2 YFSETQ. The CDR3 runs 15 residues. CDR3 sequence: CASSEGTASNQPQHF. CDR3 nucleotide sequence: TGCGCCAGCAGCGAAGGGACAGCTAGCAATCAGCCCCAGCATTTT.

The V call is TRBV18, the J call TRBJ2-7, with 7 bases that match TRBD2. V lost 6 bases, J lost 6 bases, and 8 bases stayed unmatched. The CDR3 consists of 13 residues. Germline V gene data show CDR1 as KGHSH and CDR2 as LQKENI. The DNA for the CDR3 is TGTGCCAGCTCCCCCGGGACTATGAGCGAGCAGTACTTC. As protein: CASSPGTMSEQYF.

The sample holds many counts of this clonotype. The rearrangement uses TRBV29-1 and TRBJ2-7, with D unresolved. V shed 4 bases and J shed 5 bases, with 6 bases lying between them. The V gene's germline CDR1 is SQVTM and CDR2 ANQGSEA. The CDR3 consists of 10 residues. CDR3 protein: CSVGNHEQYF. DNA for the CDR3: TGCAGCGTTGGAAACCACGAGCAGTACTTC.

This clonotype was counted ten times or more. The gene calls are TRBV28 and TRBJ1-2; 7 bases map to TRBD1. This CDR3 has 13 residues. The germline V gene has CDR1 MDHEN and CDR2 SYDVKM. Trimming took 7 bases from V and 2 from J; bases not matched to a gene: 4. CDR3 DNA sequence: TGTGCCAGCAAAGTGGACAGGAACTATGGCTACACCTTC. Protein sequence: CASKVDRNYGYTF.

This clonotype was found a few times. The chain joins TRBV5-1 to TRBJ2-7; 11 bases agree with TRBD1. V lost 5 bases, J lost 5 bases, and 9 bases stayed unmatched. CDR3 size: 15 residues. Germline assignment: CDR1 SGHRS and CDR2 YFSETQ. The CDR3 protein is CASRVLGQGVDEQYF. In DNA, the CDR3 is TGCGCCAGCAGAGTATTGGGACAGGGGGTCGACGAGCAGTACTTC.

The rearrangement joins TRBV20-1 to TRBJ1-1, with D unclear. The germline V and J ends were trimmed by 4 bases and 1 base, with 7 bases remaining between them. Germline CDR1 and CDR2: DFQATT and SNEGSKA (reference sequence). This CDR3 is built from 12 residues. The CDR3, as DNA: TGCAGTGCTAAGGTGGGGAACACTGAAGCTTTCTTT. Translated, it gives CSAKVGNTEAFF.

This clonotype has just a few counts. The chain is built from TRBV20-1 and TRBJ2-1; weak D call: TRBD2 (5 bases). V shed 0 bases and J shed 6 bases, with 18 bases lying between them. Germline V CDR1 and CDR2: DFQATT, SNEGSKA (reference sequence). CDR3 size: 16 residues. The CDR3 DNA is TGCAGTGCTAGAGATAAGTACAGCTATAGCGTCAATGAGCAGTTCTTC. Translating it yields CSARDKYSYSVNEQFF.

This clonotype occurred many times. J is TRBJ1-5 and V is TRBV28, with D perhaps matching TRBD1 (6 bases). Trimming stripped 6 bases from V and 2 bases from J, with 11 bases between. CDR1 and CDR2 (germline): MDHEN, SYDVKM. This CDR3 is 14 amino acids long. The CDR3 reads CASSSPGGNQPQHF. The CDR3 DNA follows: TGTGCCAGCAGCTCCCCAGGGGGCAATCAGCCCCAGCATTTT. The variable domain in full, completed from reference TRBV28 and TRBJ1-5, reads DVKVTQSSRYLVKRTGEKVFLECVQDMDHENMFWYRQDPGLGLRLIYFSYDVKMKEKGDIPEGYSVSREKKERFSLILESASTNQTSMYLCASSSPGGNQPQHFGDGTRLSIL.

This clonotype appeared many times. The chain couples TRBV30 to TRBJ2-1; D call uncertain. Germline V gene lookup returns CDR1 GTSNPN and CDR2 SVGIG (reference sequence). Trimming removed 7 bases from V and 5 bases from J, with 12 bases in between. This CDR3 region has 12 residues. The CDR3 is CASASFDNEQFF. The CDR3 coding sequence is TGTGCCTCTGCAAGCTTTGACAATGAGCAGTTCTTC. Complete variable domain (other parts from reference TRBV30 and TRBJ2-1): SQTIHQWPATLVQPVGSPLSLECTVEGTSNPNLYWYRQAAGRGLQLLFYSVGIGQISSEVPQNLSASRPQDRQFILSSKKLLLSDSGFYLCASASFDNEQFFGPGTRLTVL.

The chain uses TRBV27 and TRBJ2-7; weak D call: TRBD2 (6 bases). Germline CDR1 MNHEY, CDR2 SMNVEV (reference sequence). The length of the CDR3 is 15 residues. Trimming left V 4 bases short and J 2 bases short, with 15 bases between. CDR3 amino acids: CASSYTGTLTYEQYF. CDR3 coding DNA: TGTGCCAGCAGTTACACCGGGACTCTTACCTACGAGCAGTACTTC.

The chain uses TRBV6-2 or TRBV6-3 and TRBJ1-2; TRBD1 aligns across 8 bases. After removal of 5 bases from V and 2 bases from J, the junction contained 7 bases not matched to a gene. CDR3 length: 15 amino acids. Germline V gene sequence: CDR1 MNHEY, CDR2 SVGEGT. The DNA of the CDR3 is TGTGCCAGCAGTCCCTCAGGGGGCCCCAACTATGGCTACACCTTC. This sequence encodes CASSPSGGPNYGYTF.

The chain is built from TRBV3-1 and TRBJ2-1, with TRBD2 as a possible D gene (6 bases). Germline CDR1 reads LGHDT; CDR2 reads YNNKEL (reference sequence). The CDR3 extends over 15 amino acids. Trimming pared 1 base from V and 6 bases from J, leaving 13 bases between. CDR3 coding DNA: TGTGCCAGCAGCCAAGTTCCGGGAGTAAGCAATGAGCAGTTCTTC. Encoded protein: CASSQVPGVSNEQFF.

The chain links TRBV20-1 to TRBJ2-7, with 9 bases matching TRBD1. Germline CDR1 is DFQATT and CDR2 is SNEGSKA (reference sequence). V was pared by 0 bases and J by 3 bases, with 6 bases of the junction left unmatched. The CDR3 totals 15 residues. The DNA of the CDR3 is TGCAGTGCTAGAGATTTTACAGGGGGCGACTACGAGCAGTACTTC. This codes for CSARDFTGGDYEQYF.

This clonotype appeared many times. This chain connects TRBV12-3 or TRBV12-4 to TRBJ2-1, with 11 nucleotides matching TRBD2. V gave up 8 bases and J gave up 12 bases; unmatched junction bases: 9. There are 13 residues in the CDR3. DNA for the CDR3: TGTGCCAGCGTGAGTAGCGGGAGGGTTGGGCAGTTCTTC. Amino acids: CASVSSGRVGQFF.

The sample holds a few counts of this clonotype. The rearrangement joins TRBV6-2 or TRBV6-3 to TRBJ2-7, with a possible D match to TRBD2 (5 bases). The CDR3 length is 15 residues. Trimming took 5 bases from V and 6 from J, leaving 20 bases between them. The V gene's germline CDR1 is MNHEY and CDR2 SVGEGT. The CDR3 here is CASSEEAGPTAEQYF. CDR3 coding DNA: TGTGCCAGCAGTGAAGAGGCGGGTCCTACCGCCGAGCAGTACTTC.

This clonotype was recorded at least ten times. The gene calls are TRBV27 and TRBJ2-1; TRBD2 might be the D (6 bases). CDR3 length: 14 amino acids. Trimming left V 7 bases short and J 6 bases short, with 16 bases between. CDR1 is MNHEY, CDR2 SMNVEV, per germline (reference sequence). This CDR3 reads CASTGTGTSNEQFF. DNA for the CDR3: TGTGCCAGCACCGGGACGGGGACTTCCAATGAGCAGTTCTTC.

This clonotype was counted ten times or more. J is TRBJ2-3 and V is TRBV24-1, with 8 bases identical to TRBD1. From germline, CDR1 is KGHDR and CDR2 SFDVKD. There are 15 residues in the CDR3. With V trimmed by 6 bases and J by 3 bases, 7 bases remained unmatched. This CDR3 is CATSLQGQGTDTQYF. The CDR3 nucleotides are TGTGCCACCAGTCTCCAAGGACAGGGAACAGATACGCAGTATTTT.

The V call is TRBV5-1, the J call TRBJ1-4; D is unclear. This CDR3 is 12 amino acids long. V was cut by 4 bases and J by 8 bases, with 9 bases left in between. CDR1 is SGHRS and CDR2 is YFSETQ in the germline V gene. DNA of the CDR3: TGCGCCAGCAGCGTAGGCGACGAAAAACTGTTTTTT. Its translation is CASSVGDEKLFF. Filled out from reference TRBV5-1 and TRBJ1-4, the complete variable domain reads KAGVTQTPRYLIKTRGQQVTLSCSPISGHRSVSWYQQTPGQGLQFLFEYFSETQRNKGNFPGRFSGRQFSNSRSEMNVSTLELGDSALYLCASSVGDEKLFFGSGTQLSVL.

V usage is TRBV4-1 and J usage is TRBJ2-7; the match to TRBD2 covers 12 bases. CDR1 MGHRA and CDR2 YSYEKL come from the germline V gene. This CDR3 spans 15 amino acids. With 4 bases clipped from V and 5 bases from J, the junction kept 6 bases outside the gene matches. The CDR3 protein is CASSLRTSGTDEQYF. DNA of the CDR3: TGCGCCAGCAGCCTTCGGACTAGCGGGACCGACGAGCAGTACTTC.

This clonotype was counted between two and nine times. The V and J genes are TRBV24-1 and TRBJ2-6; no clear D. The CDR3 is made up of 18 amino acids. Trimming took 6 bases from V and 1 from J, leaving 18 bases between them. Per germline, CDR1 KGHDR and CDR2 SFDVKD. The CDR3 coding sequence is TGTGCCACCAGTAACGGCGTCCCCATATTTTCTGGGGCCAACGTCCTGACTTTC. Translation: CATSNGVPIFSGANVLTF.

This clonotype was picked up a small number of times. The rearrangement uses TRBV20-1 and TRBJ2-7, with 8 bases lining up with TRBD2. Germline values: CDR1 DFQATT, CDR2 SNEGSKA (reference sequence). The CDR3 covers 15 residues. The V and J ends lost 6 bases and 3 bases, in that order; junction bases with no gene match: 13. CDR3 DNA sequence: TGCAGTGCCATTCCAGGCGGGAGGATCGTCTACGAGCAGTACTTC. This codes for CSAIPGGRIVYEQYF.